A selection of T cell receptor beta chains follows, all from one sample in a study of T cells and Merkel cell carcinoma outcomes. The method was immunoSEQ multiplex PCR; TCRdb's version includes in-frame clones alone and lacks a portion of them. This table holds approximately 270 clones, approximately 94% found once. The sequenced material came from tumor tissue from Merkel cell carcinoma. These receptors were obtained from a human donor with Merkel cell carcinoma. The CDR3 runs from the conserved cysteine through the conserved F or W. D genes are given only for firm matches. Size is stated for part of the rows, as once, few or many counts, or as a class when the clone is expanded.

abundance | j_gene | v_gene | d_gene | CDR3aa | CDR3nt
. | TRBJ2-7 | TRBV7-2 | . | CASSLSSSYEQYF | TGTGCCAGCAGCTTATCGAGCTCCTACGAGCAGTACTTC
. | TRBJ1-5 | TRBV28 | . | CASRSPTMSNQPQHF | TGTGCCAGCAGAAGTCCCACAATGAGCAATCAGCCCCAGCATTTT
. | TRBJ1-1 | TRBV19 | . | CATVGPGTEAFF | TGTGCCACAGTGGGACCTGGGACTGAAGCTTTCTTT
. | TRBJ2-7 | TRBV4-1 | . | CASSQWAGEGGEQYF | TGCGCCAGCAGCCAATGGGCAGGGGAGGGTGGCGAGCAGTACTTC
. | TRBJ2-2 | TRBV28 | TRBD2 | CASRRGSTGELFF | TGTGCCAGCAGGCGGGGGAGCACCGGGGAGCTGTTTTTT
. | TRBJ1-6 | TRBV4-1 | TRBD1 | CASRDRGSPLHF | TGCGCCAGCAGGGACAGGGGCTCACCCCTCCACTTT
. | TRBJ2-3 | TRBV2 | . | CASSEPGVFTDTQYF | TGTGCCAGCAGTGAGCCAGGGGTTTTCACAGATACGCAGTATTTT
. | TRBJ2-7 | TRBV6-5 | . | CASTRRWGYEQYF | TGTGCCAGCACCCGCCGTTGGGGCTACGAGCAGTACTTC
. | TRBJ1-2 | TRBV7-9 | . | CASSYVHGKTYGYTF | TGTGCCAGCAGCTATGTCCATGGAAAGACCTATGGCTACACCTTC
. | TRBJ2-6 | TRBV11-2 | . | CASSLMEAGANVLTF | TGTGCCAGCAGCTTAATGGAAGCTGGGGCCAACGTCCTGACTTTC
. | TRBJ2-1 | TRBV10-1 | TRBD2 | CASSVPGGNEQFF | TGCGCCAGCAGTGTTCCGGGGGGGAATGAGCAGTTCTTC
. | TRBJ1-4 | TRBV6-5 | . | CATRDVNEKLFF | TGTGCCACCCGGGACGTGAATGAAAAACTGTTTTTT
. | TRBJ2-5 | TRBV29-1 | . | CSVAVGGRGETQYF | TGCAGCGTTGCGGTAGGGGGCCGGGGGGAGACCCAGTACTTC
. | TRBJ2-1 | TRBV19 | TRBD1 | CASTPGQGVNEQFF | TGTGCCAGTACCCCGGGACAGGGGGTCAATGAGCAGTTCTTC
. | TRBJ2-3 | TRBV29-1 | . | CSGTLAVGPDTQYF | TGCAGCGGAACCTTGGCGGTAGGGCCAGATACGCAGTATTTT
. | TRBJ2-7 | TRBV29-1 | . | CSVGATYEQYF | TGCAGCGTTGGGGCCACCTACGAGCAGTACTTC
. | TRBJ2-1 | TRBV15 | . | CATSRDSPPLGNEQFF | TGTGCCACCAGCAGAGATTCTCCCCCTCTGGGTAATGAGCAGTTCTTC
. | TRBJ2-5 | TRBV11-2 | TRBD1 | CASSLVTGGGETQYF | TGTGCCAGCAGCTTAGTGACAGGGGGTGGGGAGACCCAGTACTTC
. | TRBJ2-4 | TRBV15 | . | CATSRRSTGKYF | TGTGCCACCAGCAGACGGAGTACTGGGAAGTACTTC
. | TRBJ1-3 | TRBV28 | . | CASSFAASGSGNTIYF | TGTGCCAGCAGTTTCGCAGCCTCTGGCTCTGGAAACACCATATATTTT
. | TRBJ2-7 | TRBV4-1 | . | CASSQEARAGDEQYF | TGCGCCAGCAGCCAAGAAGCCAGGGCAGGGGACGAGCAGTACTTC
. | TRBJ1-3 | TRBV20-1 | . | CSALKGNTIYF | TGCAGTGCTTTAAAGGGGAACACCATATATTTT
. | TRBJ1-1 | TRBV9 | TRBD1 | CASSVAGTGGTEAFF | TGTGCCAGCAGCGTAGCTGGGACAGGTGGGACTGAAGCTTTCTTT
. | TRBJ2-2 | TRBV5-1 | . | CASSYNTGELFF | TGCGCCAGCAGCTATAACACCGGGGAGCTGTTTTTT
once | TRBJ2-7 | TRBV15 | . | CATSPRTSLDEQYF | TGTGCCACCAGCCCCCGGACTTCCCTCGACGAGCAGTACTTC
. | TRBJ2-5 | TRBV13 | . | CASSLRGTLEETQYF | TGTGCCAGCAGCTTACGCGGGACTCTAGAGGAGACCCAGTACTTC
. | TRBJ1-5 | TRBV29-1 | . | CSVGGTSNQPQHF | TGCAGCGTTGGGGGAACTAGCAATCAGCCCCAGCATTTT
. | TRBJ2-5 | TRBV7-9 | TRBD2 | CASWIAGLGETQYF | TGTGCCAGCTGGATAGCGGGCTTGGGAGAGACCCAGTACTTC
once | TRBJ1-4 | TRBV6-1 | . | CASSVTGGPTNEKLFF | TGTGCCAGCAGTGTCACGGGGGGCCCCACTAATGAAAAACTGTTTTTT
. | TRBJ1-4 | TRBV27 | TRBD1 | CASSDRGVELFF | TGTGCCAGCAGTGACAGGGGAGTGGAACTGTTTTTT
. | TRBJ2-7 | TRBV7-2 | . | CASSLGGGSYEQYF | TGTGCCAGCAGCTTAGGTGGGGGATCCTACGAGCAGTACTTC
once | TRBJ1-1 | TRBV20-1 | TRBD1 | CSAEQGTEAFF | TGCAGTGCCGAACAGGGGACTGAAGCTTTCTTT
. | TRBJ1-4 | TRBV9 | . | CASSVDWGEKLFF | TGTGCCAGCAGCGTAGACTGGGGTGAAAAACTGTTTTTT
. | TRBJ2-7 | TRBV11-2 | . | CASSGHEGYEQYF | TGTGCCAGCAGCGGCCACGAGGGGTACGAGCAGTACTTC
. | TRBJ2-6 | TRBV19 | . | CASSFQSNSGANVLTF | TGTGCCAGTAGTTTCCAGTCTAACTCTGGGGCCAACGTCCTGACTTTC
. | TRBJ2-7 | TRBV19 | TRBD1 | CASSMGGQGNYEQYF | TGTGCCAGTAGTATGGGCGGACAGGGAAACTACGAGCAGTACTTC
. | TRBJ2-1 | TRBV9 | TRBD2 | CASSVGTTSYNEQFF | TGTGCCAGCAGCGTTGGGACTACGTCCTACAATGAGCAGTTCTTC
once | TRBJ2-5 | TRBV5-3 | . | CARSLEVDGLDETQYF | TGTGCCAGAAGCTTGGAGGTTGACGGGCTGGATGAGACCCAGTACTTC
once | TRBJ1-1 | TRBV21-1 | . | CASSSDVATHRTEAFF | TGTGCCAGCAGTTCCGACGTAGCTACACATCGCACTGAAGCTTTCTTT
. | TRBJ1-2 | TRBV5-1 | TRBD1 | CASSRGQGPMEGYTF | TGCGCCAGCAGCCGAGGACAGGGCCCCATGGAGGGCTACACCTTC
. | TRBJ1-1 | TRBV6-5 | . | CATSGRNTEAFF | TGTGCCACCAGCGGCCGAAACACTGAAGCTTTCTTT
. | TRBJ1-5 | TRBV7-9 | . | CASSLAGSDQPQHF | TGTGCCAGCAGCTTAGCGGGATCGGATCAGCCCCAGCATTTT
. | TRBJ2-1 | TRBV4-1 | TRBD1 | CASSQPPGQHYNEQFF | TGCGCCAGCAGCCAGCCGCCGGGACAGCACTACAATGAGCAGTTCTTC
. | TRBJ1-4 | TRBV5-5 | TRBD1 | CASSLGQGANEKLFF | TGTGCCAGCAGCTTGGGGCAGGGGGCTAATGAAAAACTGTTTTTT
. | TRBJ2-3 | TRBV4-1 | TRBD2 | CASSQNLLAERTDTQYF | TGCGCCAGCAGCCAGAACTTACTAGCGGAGCGCACAGATACGCAGTATTTT